One and the same sample provided the 3 T cell receptor beta chains below, sequenced in a study of identical twins. MiXCR, run by TCRdb on the 5' RACE reads, gives a single entry per CDR3 protein. The sample has hundreds of thousands of distinct CDR3 sequences, over 5% seen once; the top ten hold around 1.9%. The specimen sequenced was naive T cells sorted from blood. These receptor sequences come from a young man in good health.

The CDR3 protein is CASSEGSGGGETQYF. CDR3 nucleotide sequence: TGTGCCAGCAGTGAAGGTTCAGGGGGCGGGGAGACCCAGTACTTC. The chain couples TRBV25-1 to TRBJ2-5; TRBD1 matches at 8 bases. This CDR3 is built from 15 residues. The germline V gene encodes CDR1 MGHDK and CDR2 SYGVNS. The trim removed 2 bases at V and 5 bases at J, leaving 7 bases unmatched.

This chain joins TRBV12-3 or TRBV12-4 and TRBJ2-5; a possible D gene is TRBD2 (6 bases). The ends were cut back, 5 bases at V and 4 bases at J, with 17 bases in the middle. The CDR3 has 15 residues. The CDR3 is CASSITSWGPETQYF. DNA for the CDR3: TGTGCCAGCAGTATCACTAGCTGGGGTCCAGAGACCCAGTACTTC.

This clonotype was counted many times. This chain uses TRBV20-1 with TRBJ2-7, with D perhaps matching TRBD1 (7 bases). CDR1 is DFQATT and CDR2 is SNEGSKA in the germline V gene (reference sequence). The CDR3 totals 16 residues. Trimming left V 0 bases short and J 3 bases short, with 18 bases between. CDR3 sequence (DNA): TGCAGTGCTAGAGATCTAGACAGGGAGGACTTCTACGAGCAGTACTTC. This sequence encodes CSARDLDREDFYEQYF.